Listed below are T cell receptor beta chains from one sample, sequenced in a study of post-analysis software for immune sequencing data. Each CDR3 protein is one row after TCRdb ran MiXCR on the PCR reads. Of 650,000 to 900,000 distinct CDR3 sequences listed, about 45% are singletons. The material sequenced was blood. The receptor set was obtained from a girl under 18 with multiple sclerosis. The CDR3 runs from the conserved cysteine through the conserved F or W. Fields, in order: V gene, CDR3 protein.

TRBV5-6 | CASSPDRSRGYTF
TRBV28 | CASRGRGTDTQYF
TRBV5-1 | CASSWIPGSENIQYF
TRBV2 | CASSSPREARQFF
TRBV7-2 | CASSFGLAGSRADTQYF
TRBV30 | CAWRTTTYEQYF
TRBV19 | CASSIPAGGFHQPQHF
TRBV20-1 | CSAATGTSGTYEQYF
TRBV5-1 | CASSLAITGELFF
TRBV9 | CASSVGGTSGTDTQYF
TRBV15 | CATSSPREAYNEQFF
TRBV7-9 | CASGPATYEQYF
TRBV18 | CASSPGPPNQPQHF
TRBV7-9 | CASWSREGLKVPREQYF
TRBV11-2 | CASSLLMRETDTQYF
TRBV12-3/TRBV12-4 | CASSPRQPQGTEAFF
TRBV10-3 | CAISDRVNEQFF
TRBV27 | CASSLQGPYEQYF
TRBV6-1 | CASSRDREGLSEQFF
TRBV20-1 | CSATIDPGLAVHEQYF
TRBV6-5 | CASSYGWNTEAFF
TRBV4-3 | CASSPVTTNEKLFF
TRBV7-2 | CASSLVVSYEQYF
TRBV12-3/TRBV12-4 | CASRGLGQGSGANVLTF
TRBV9 | CASSPRTDHNEQFF
TRBV3-1 | CASKGDGYEQYF
TRBV20-1 | CSATTGTALYQETQYF
TRBV20-1 | CSAPPPSGNQPQHF
TRBV20-1 | CSASLSGGRGEAFF
TRBV12-3/TRBV12-4 | CASSLASGSAYEQYF
TRBV20-1 | CSARAPITYEQYF
TRBV9 | CASSLSGSSCEQYF
TRBV7-8 | CVSSSPGGDARDRVKTQYF
TRBV7-3 | CASSSGLADEQFF
TRBV20-1 | CSASRPLGGTYNEQFF
TRBV11-2 | CASSLAPPSGRASDTQYF
TRBV12-3/TRBV12-4 | CASSSSPSYYGYTF
TRBV30 | CAWGGNTEAFF
TRBV6-6 | CASSYRLQTQYF
TRBV5-5 | CASSAGGMETQYF
TRBV24-1 | CATSDRTGVGDTQYF
TRBV6-6 | CASSSRDRGGSQPQHF
TRBV5-1 | CASMAGSTDTQYF
TRBV29-1 | CSVTRQGVFYEQYF
TRBV12-3/TRBV12-4 | CASSSVSRVSEQYF
TRBV27 | CASSVGTGGADEQYF
TRBV5-1 | CASHRDGDSGANVLTF
TRBV12-3/TRBV12-4 | CAINNTNGRRNGYTF
TRBV7-3 | CASSSATSTDTQYF
TRBV5-5 | CASSLEWPHTGELFF
TRBV25-1 | CASGGPGMNTEAFF
TRBV12-3/TRBV12-4 | CASSLVRQGSLPNGQFF
TRBV7-3 | CASSSTGFAGELFF
TRBV6-1 | CASSEEVRRSYEQYF
TRBV11-3 | CASSSGIHYGYTF
TRBV29-1 | CSVRGHRSSGANVLTF
TRBV5-1 | CASSLGGQFYEQYF
TRBV20-1 | CSFHGQHTDTQYF